A selection of T cell receptor beta chains follows, all from one sample in a study of shared clonotypes between healthy human individuals. Clones were sequenced by immunoSEQ multiplex PCR, and TCRdb holds only the in-frame ones, with some missing. The sample holds millions of clones, about 95% seen once. Sequencing was done on a sample of naive CD8+ T cells sorted from blood. All receptors come from a man aged 18 to 30 in good health. Each CDR3 is given without its conserved first and last residue.

J,V,CDR3
TRBJ1-1,TRBV10-1,ASSEYWNTEAF
TRBJ2-3,TRBV6-5,ASSDGPFHTQY
TRBJ1-1,TRBV4-3,ASSQDLAGGWNTEAF
TRBJ2-1,TRBV6-1,ASSEMRGHNEQF
TRBJ2-7,TRBV4-1,ASSQGGNYEQY
TRBJ1-5,TRBV6-1,ASSELGGPLVQPQH
TRBJ1-1,TRBV5-6,ASSPHRAPFEAF
TRBJ2-3,TRBV9,ASTDTSGGSDTQY
TRBJ2-7,TRBV11-2,ASSPNYEQY
TRBJ2-1,TRBV15,ATSRDEEGAAKGQF
TRBJ2-1,TRBV5-1,ASSDSGRSSYNEQF